This T cell receptor (beta chain) was recorded in a study of T-cell reconstitution after alpha-beta-depleted transplantation in children. Researchers prepared the TCRbeta library using unique molecular identifiers, the study reports. TCRdb itself ran the PCR reads through MiXCR, one entry per CDR3 protein. This table holds about 540,000 distinct CDR3 sequences, around 18% found once. CDR1 is SGHTA and CDR2 is FQGTGA in the germline V gene. The CDR3 extends over 18 amino acids. V was pared by 1 base and J by 0 bases, with 7 bases of the junction left unmatched. This clonotype was seen only a few times.

This sequence was found in a human donor who donated a stem cell graft to a child with acute lymphoblastic leukemia. This chain joins TRBV7-3 and TRBJ2-4; 9 nucleotides align to TRBD2. The input for sequencing was PBMCs from the stem cell graft donor, taken from the stem cell graft. The CDR3 loop reads CASSLIAGVALAKNIQYF. DNA for the CDR3: TGTGCCAGCAGCTTAATAGCGGGAGTAGCCCTAGCCAAAAACATTCAGTACTTC.